What follows are 7 T cell receptor beta chains derived from one specimen sequenced in a study of shared clonotypes between healthy human individuals. Sequenced by immunoSEQ multiplex PCR; TCRdb stores in-frame clones only, minus some. The data contain more than 2 million clones, over 85% of them singletons. The sample comprised naive CD4+ T cells sorted from blood. As for subset: CD45RA+ positively selected. All receptors derive from a man younger than 30 in good health.

This chain links TRBV30 with TRBJ1-1; the D gene is possibly TRBD1 (5 bases). CDR3 size: 17 residues. With 0 bases removed from V and 1 base from J, the gap between germline ends came to 18 bases. Germline values: CDR1 GTSNPN, CDR2 SVGIG (reference sequence). The CDR3 here is CAWSVNWDGRGNTEAFF. In DNA form, the CDR3 reads TGTGCCTGGAGTGTAAACTGGGACGGCCGGGGGAACACTGAAGCTTTCTTT.

A single count supports this clone. The chain combines TRBV11-2 with TRBJ1-2; TRBD1 matches 9 bases. V was pared by 1 base and J by 3 bases, with 12 bases of the junction left unmatched. This CDR3 is 18 amino acids long. Germline CDR1 is SGHAT and CDR2 is FQNNGV. The CDR3 DNA reads as TGTGCCAGCAGCTTAGGGGGTACAGGGGGCTTAGGAGACTATGGCTACACCTTC. Protein: CASSLGGTGGLGDYGYTF.

This rearrangement joins TRBV4-1 to TRBJ2-4; D is uncertain. V lost 2 bases to trimming and J lost 6 bases, with 14 bases between them. The CDR3 has 15 residues. Germline V gene sequence: CDR1 MGHRA, CDR2 YSYEKL. The CDR3 DNA sequence: TGCGCCAGCAGCCAAAGGGTGCCAACCGGAAACATTCAGTACTTC. Translation gives CASSQRVPTGNIQYF.

Details on this clone: The sample has other DNA sequences that encode this CDR3 too. V gene TRBV30 combines with J gene TRBJ2-1, with 7 bases fitting TRBD1. Germline-derived CDR1 and CDR2 are GTSNPN and SVGIG (reference sequence). This CDR3 has 13 amino acids. With V trimmed by 2 bases and J by 5 bases, 3 bases remained unmatched. For the CDR3, the DNA is TGTGCCTGGAGTACAGGGGCGAACAATGAGCAGTTCTTC. Translating it yields CAWSTGANNEQFF. The whole variable domain, remainder taken from reference TRBV30 and TRBJ2-1, is SQTIHQWPATLVQPVGSPLSLECTVEGTSNPNLYWYRQAAGRGLQLLFYSVGIGQISSEVPQNLSASRPQDRQFILSSKKLLLSDSGFYLCAWSTGANNEQFFGPGTRLTVL.

This clone appeared once. The chain combines TRBV5-4 with TRBJ2-1, with 8 bases fitting TRBD2. The CDR3 loop spans 15 amino acids. Germline V CDR1 and CDR2: SGHNT, YYREEE (reference sequence). Germline trimming cut 4 bases from V and 12 bases from J; bases unmatched to any gene: 15. Here the CDR3 reads CASSASQRESQGQFF. CDR3 in DNA: TGTGCCAGCAGCGCCAGCCAGCGGGAGAGTCAAGGGCAGTTCTTC.

The V and J genes are TRBV5-1 and TRBJ1-4; D unclear. Germline loops: CDR1 SGHRS, CDR2 YFSETQ. The V gene lost 3 bases and the J gene lost 3 bases, with 6 bases spanning the gap. CDR3 length equals 13 residues. The CDR3 coding sequence is TGCGCCAGCAGCTCCTCCGCTAATGAAAAACTGTTTTTT. This gives the protein CASSSSANEKLFF.

V usage is TRBV5-8 and J usage is TRBJ2-7; no reliable D call. The CDR3 totals 15 residues. V was cut by 0 bases and J by 4 bases, with 14 bases left in between. CDR1 and CDR2 (germline): SGHTS, YDEGEE. For the CDR3, the DNA is TGTGCCAGCAGCTTGGGAGCGAACCCGGCTTACGAGCAGTACTTC. This translates into CASSLGANPAYEQYF.